The present TCR beta chain was sequenced within a study of shared clonotypes between healthy human individuals. Sequencing was performed with immunoSEQ multiplex PCR; in TCRdb, only in-frame clones are kept and a portion is missing. The table lists approximately 2.4 million clones, around 95% of them singletons. This CDR3 has 18 amino acids. CDR1 is MNHNS and CDR2 is SASEGT in the germline V gene. The V and J ends lost 0 bases and 0 bases respectively, with 15 bases between them. V gene TRBV6-1 combines with J gene TRBJ2-4; possible D gene TRBD1, 5 bases. The specimen was naive CD4+ T cells sorted from blood. Subset: CD45RA+ positively selected. The receptor comes from a man between 18 and 35 years old in good health. Here the CDR3 reads CASSEAGGAGPAKNIQYF. The CDR3 nucleotides are TGTGCCAGCAGTGAAGCGGGTGGGGCAGGGCCAGCCAAAAACATTCAGTACTTC.